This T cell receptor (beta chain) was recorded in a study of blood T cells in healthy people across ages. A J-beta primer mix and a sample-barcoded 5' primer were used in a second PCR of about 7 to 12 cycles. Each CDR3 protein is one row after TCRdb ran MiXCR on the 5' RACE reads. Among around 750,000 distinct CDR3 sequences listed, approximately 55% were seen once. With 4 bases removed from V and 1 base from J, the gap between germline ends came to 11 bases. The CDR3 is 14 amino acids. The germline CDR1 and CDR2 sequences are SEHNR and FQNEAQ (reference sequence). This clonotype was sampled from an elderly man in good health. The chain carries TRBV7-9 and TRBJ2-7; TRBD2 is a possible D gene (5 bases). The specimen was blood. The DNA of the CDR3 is TGTGCCAGCAGCTCTACTAGAGGGTCCTACGAGCAGTACTTC. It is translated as CASSSTRGSYEQYF.